Listed below are T cell receptor beta chains from one sample, sequenced in a study of beta chain features in type 1 diabetes. Sequencing was performed with immunoSEQ multiplex PCR; in TCRdb, only in-frame clones are kept and a portion is missing. The table records about 160,000 clones, 7.8% of them present only once. Sequencing was performed on central memory CD4+ T cells from blood. The receptors derive from a woman aged 40 to 50 with type 1 diabetes. Both conserved end residues are part of each CDR3. Not all rows give a size; the values are once, few, many and, for expanded clones, a class.

clone_size j_call v_call cdr3_aa
few TRBJ1-2 TRBV30 CAWSVQGYGYTF
NA TRBJ1-5 TRBV18 CASSPGRDAQPQHF
many TRBJ1-2 TRBV5-4 CASSSAGNYGYTF
few TRBJ1-5 TRBV4-3 CASSQERDRPDQPQHF
few TRBJ2-7 TRBV29-1 CSAQEGFYEQYF
NA TRBJ2-3 TRBV5-1 CASSFSRVADTQYF
NA TRBJ1-2 TRBV7-9 CASRYERGGGGYTF
NA TRBJ1-1 TRBV7-3 CASSPIRNTEAFF
few TRBJ1-1 TRBV29-1 CSVARQGIDTEAFF
NA TRBJ1-1 TRBV5-8 CASSPGTALGTEAFF
NA TRBJ1-2 TRBV7-2 CASSSVTNYGYTF
many TRBJ1-2 TRBV2 CASTPGLHGGYTF
few TRBJ2-3 TRBV7-3 CASSSGGSTDTQYF
few TRBJ2-7 TRBV5-5 CASSLEPTSGFPYEQYF
few TRBJ1-5 TRBV19 CASVGLGTSHQPQHF
NA TRBJ2-7 TRBV28 CASSTAGTGGYEQYF
NA TRBJ1-6 TRBV7-9 CASSYRRDRGDSPLHF
NA TRBJ2-6 TRBV5-6 CASSKQGAGANVLTF
few TRBJ2-7 TRBV7-2 CASRLGTGGSYEQYF
NA TRBJ2-1 TRBV19 CASSILRYNEQFF
many TRBJ2-1 TRBV19 CASSRWGRKFF
few TRBJ1-2 TRBV28 CASSDRAYGYTF
few TRBJ2-7 TRBV4-3 CASSQAANTYEQYF
NA TRBJ2-5 TRBV14 CASSPGLAGGETQYF
NA TRBJ1-4 TRBV7-2 CASSLNQGNEKLFF
NA TRBJ2-1 TRBV6-5 CASRTGGAGDEQFF
NA TRBJ2-7 TRBV7-2 CASSRTSGGSYEQYF
few TRBJ2-6 TRBV7-2 CASSRSPGTGAGANVLTF